The 18 T cell receptor beta chains reported below all come from one sample, sequenced in a study of cytomegalovirus exposure and HLA in healthy donors. It was with 60 Vbeta and 13 Jbeta primers that the PCR ran. The data were produced by immunoSEQ multiplex PCR, yet TCRdb's version contains in-frame clones alone and is incomplete. Of about 180,000 clones in the sample, 82% were seen once. The specimen sequenced was PBMCs. These receptor sequences come from a man aged 35-49 years in good health and CMV-seronegative.

This chain uses TRBV6-5 with TRBJ1-4; TRBD1 matches 8 bases. This CDR3 spans 14 amino acids. V shed 6 bases and J 8 bases; nucleotides not matched to a gene: 8. The germline V gene has CDR1 MNHEY and CDR2 SVGAGI. CDR3 bases: TGTGCCAGCAGCGGACAGGGATCGTGGGAAAAACTGTTTTTT. This encodes CASSGQGSWEKLFF.

The CDR3 DNA reads as TGTGCCAGCAGCCCCGAGGGCCTGGAGGGCTACACCTTC. It is translated as CASSPEGLEGYTF. The chain links TRBV7-2 to TRBJ1-2, with D hard to call. V was shortened by 5 bases and J by 8 bases, with 15 bases between the two germline ends. The CDR3 is made up of 13 amino acids. Germline CDR1 and CDR2: SGHTA and FQGNSA.

This clone showed up just a few times. The chain employs TRBV19 and TRBJ2-4, with TRBD1 matching 10 bases. CDR3 length: 19 residues. CDR1 is LNHDA, CDR2 SQIVND, per germline (reference sequence). After removal of 1 base from V and 0 bases from J, the junction contained 9 bases not matched to a gene. The CDR3 nucleotides read TGTGCCAGTAGTATAGGAGGGACAGGGGCGGTACTAGCCAAAAACATTCAGTACTTC. It translates to CASSIGGTGAVLAKNIQYF.

This clone was detected once. The V call is TRBV4-3, the J call TRBJ2-1, with D unclear. The V and J ends lost 0 bases and 8 bases respectively, with 11 bases between them. The CDR3 is 14 residues long. In germline, CDR1 is LGHNA, CDR2 YSLEER. The CDR3 loop reads CASSQEAAGDEQFF. CDR3 bases: TGCGCCAGCAGCCAAGAGGCCGCAGGCGATGAGCAGTTCTTC.

This clone appeared once. J is TRBJ1-5 and V is TRBV6-5; TRBD1 agrees at 9 bases. From germline, CDR1 is MNHEY and CDR2 SVGAGI. Germline trimming cut 6 bases from V and 4 bases from J; bases unmatched to any gene: 7. This CDR3 comprises 15 residues. CDR3 sequence (DNA): TGTGCCAGCAGCCCCGGACAGGGGAGGAATCAGCCCCAGCATTTT. Protein: CASSPGQGRNQPQHF.

V usage is TRBV11-2 and J usage is TRBJ2-1, with 11 bases aligning to TRBD2. J was trimmed by 2 bases and V by 2 bases; bases with no gene match: 8. This CDR3 comprises 18 residues. Germline V lookup: CDR1 SGHAT, CDR2 FQNNGV. CDR3 nucleotides: TGTGCCAGCAGCTTATACGGGACTAGCGGCTTCGCCTACAATGAGCAGTTCTTC. As protein: CASSLYGTSGFAYNEQFF.

This chain uses TRBV25-1 with TRBJ1-2, with TRBD1 identical over 9 bases. The CDR3 consists of 15 residues. CDR1 is MGHDK, CDR2 SYGVNS, per germline. With 2 bases clipped from V and 3 bases from J, the junction kept 4 bases outside the gene matches. This CDR3 is CASSEVTGGDYGYTF. As DNA, the CDR3 is TGTGCCAGCAGTGAAGTGACAGGGGGGGACTATGGCTACACCTTC.

This clone was observed a handful of times. The chain joins TRBV25-1 to TRBJ2-3, with 16 bases aligning to TRBD2. V lost 5 bases and J lost 10; bases outside the gene matches: 6. The CDR3 has 15 amino acids. Germline loops: CDR1 MGHDK, CDR2 SYGVNS. CDR3 in DNA: TGTGCCAGCAGTTCCGGGACTAGCGGGAGGGTCGCGCAGTATTTT. This gives the protein CASSSGTSGRVAQYF.

This clone was detected only a few times. The rearrangement uses TRBV30 and TRBJ2-4, with D unresolved. The germline V gene encodes CDR1 GTSNPN and CDR2 SVGIG (reference sequence). CDR3 length equals 14 residues. V was pared by 0 bases and J by 6 bases, with 12 bases between. The CDR3 protein is CAWSVSVPGNIQYF. CDR3 nucleotides: TGTGCCTGGAGTGTGTCTGTCCCGGGAAACATTCAGTACTTC.

The V call is TRBV7-9, the J call TRBJ1-2, with D perhaps matching TRBD1 (6 bases). The CDR3 contains 13 residues. Germline V gene lookup returns CDR1 SEHNR and CDR2 FQNEAQ (reference sequence). Trimming took 5 bases from V and 0 from J, leaving 7 bases between them. CDR3 DNA: TGTGCCAGCAGCCGGGACACTAACTATGGCTACACCTTC. This encodes CASSRDTNYGYTF.

Of note for this clone: Other DNA sequences of this sample code for an identical CDR3. The V call is TRBV4-3, the J call TRBJ1-1; 7 bases align to TRBD1. The CDR3 contains 15 residues. V lost 1 base, J lost 1 base, and 3 bases stayed unmatched. Looked up from germline, CDR1 is LGHNA and CDR2 is YSLEER. The CDR3 region has the DNA TGCGCCAGCAGCCAAGTTGGGACAGCGAACACTGAAGCTTTCTTT. This sequence encodes CASSQVGTANTEAFF.

The V and J genes are TRBV2 and TRBJ1-4, with TRBD1 matching 9 bases. Trimming removed 2 bases from V and 5 bases from J; junction bases left unmatched: 3. CDR1 and CDR2 from the germline V gene are SNHLY and FYNNEI. The CDR3 extends over 15 amino acids. CDR3 in amino acids: CASSERTGENEKLFF. CDR3 coding DNA: TGTGCCAGCAGTGAACGGACAGGGGAGAATGAAAAACTGTTTTTT.

This chain joins TRBV11-2 and TRBJ2-2; D uncertain. The germline V gene has CDR1 SGHAT and CDR2 FQNNGV. Trimming took off 4 bases at V and 7 bases at J, with 16 bases between the two ends. The CDR3 is 15 residues long. For the CDR3, the DNA is TGTGCCAGCAGCTCCAAGAGCATCTTGGTCGGGGAGCTGTTTTTT. Its translation: CASSSKSILVGELFF.

The V call is TRBV10-1, the J call TRBJ2-7, with 9 bases fitting TRBD1. CDR3 length equals 19 residues. J was trimmed by 4 bases and V by 4 bases; bases with no gene match: 20. CDR1 is WNHNN and CDR2 is SYGVQD in the germline V gene (reference sequence). The CDR3 bases are TGCGCCAGCAGTGGAATAAAGGCATTTAGGACAGGGGTTCTTTACGAGCAGTACTTC. Its protein product is CASSGIKAFRTGVLYEQYF.

The V and J genes are TRBV18 and TRBJ1-2; 10 positions agree with TRBD1. Germline CDR1 KGHSH, CDR2 LQKENI. The length of the CDR3 is 15 residues. V lost 6 bases, J lost 4 bases, and 8 bases stayed unmatched. In DNA form, the CDR3 reads TGTGCCAGCTCTGTGACAGGGGGCGAGGGCTATGGCTACACCTTC. Its protein product is CASSVTGGEGYGYTF.

This clone was picked up a small number of times. CDR3 in amino acids: CASGLWTGGTGELFF. The DNA of the CDR3 is TGTGCTAGTGGTTTGTGGACAGGGGGCACCGGGGAGCTGTTTTTT. The genes are TRBV12-5 and TRBJ2-2; 10 bases line up with TRBD1. The length of the CDR3 is 15 residues. V was clipped by 2 bases and J by 4 bases; unmatched bases: 1. The germline V gene has CDR1 LGHNT and CDR2 FRNRAP.

In its sample, this clone was seen once. The chain joins TRBV2 to TRBJ1-1; D is ambiguous. This CDR3 has 12 amino acids. CDR1 is SNHLY, CDR2 FYNNEI, per germline. Trimming left V 4 bases short and J 10 bases short, with 13 bases between. The CDR3 DNA is TGTGCCAGCAGTGCTGGAGGGTACGCAGCTTTCTTT. This codes for CASSAGGYAAFF.

This chain links TRBV11-3 with TRBJ2-2; 7 bases map to TRBD1. CDR3 length: 14 amino acids. J lost 3 bases, V lost 5 bases, and 3 bases had no gene match. Germline loops: CDR1 SGHNT, CDR2 YENEEA. Written as DNA, the CDR3 is TGTGCCAGCAGCCCGGGACAGTACACCGGGGAGCTGTTTTTT. Translation gives CASSPGQYTGELFF. The full variable domain, rest sourced from reference TRBV11-3 and TRBJ2-2, is EAGVVQSPRYKIIEKKQPVAFWCNPISGHNTLYWYLQNLGQGPELLIRYENEEAVDDSQLPKDRFSAERLKGVDSTLKIQPAELGDSAVYLCASSPGQYTGELFFGEGSRLTVL.